These 10 T cell receptor beta chains share one sample of origin, sequenced in a study of T cell responses to AZD1222 COVID-19 vaccine. Sequenced by immunoSEQ multiplex PCR; TCRdb stores in-frame clones only, minus some. The sample lists around 130,000 clones; approximately 93% were seen once. Sample: peripheral blood, taken on day 0 of AZD1222 vaccination. Every receptor here comes from an adult in good health.

The CDR3 sequence: CSVRSPLAEQYF. The CDR3 region has the DNA TGCAGCGTCAGGAGCCCCCTCGCCGAGCAGTACTTC. J is TRBJ2-7 and V is TRBV29-1; D gene uncertain. This CDR3 spans 12 amino acids. Germline V gene lookup returns CDR1 SQVTM and CDR2 ANQGSEA. V lost 6 bases and J 6 bases, leaving 15 bases between the germline ends.

This chain uses TRBV30 with TRBJ1-2; possibly TRBD1 for D (5 bases). Per the germline V gene, CDR1 is GTSNPN and CDR2 is SVGIG (reference sequence). V was trimmed by 4 bases and J by 0 bases, leaving 12 bases between them. This CDR3 contains 14 residues. The CDR3 loop is CAWIRGTPNYGYTF. The CDR3 region has the DNA TGTGCCTGGATCCGGGGCACTCCTAACTATGGCTACACCTTC.

V usage is TRBV4-2 and J usage is TRBJ2-1, with D possibly matching TRBD2 (6 bases). The ends were cut back, 5 bases at V and 6 bases at J, with 14 bases in the middle. Germline V gene data show CDR1 as LGHNA and CDR2 as YNFKEQ. CDR3 length: 14 residues. Here the CDR3 reads CASSKSGRRNEQFF. The DNA for the CDR3 is TGTGCCAGCAGCAAGTCTGGGAGGCGCAATGAGCAGTTCTTC.

The gene calls are TRBV9 and TRBJ1-6; D perhaps matches TRBD1 (5 bases). V lost 0 bases, J lost 5 bases, and 9 bases lay in between. The germline gives CDR1 SGDLS, CDR2 YYNGEE. The CDR3 is made up of 15 amino acids. CDR3 loop: CASSVGGGDNSPLHF. DNA for the CDR3: TGTGCCAGCAGCGTAGGGGGAGGGGATAATTCACCCCTCCACTTT.

The V and J genes are TRBV28 and TRBJ2-7, with 11 bases identical to TRBD1. This CDR3 has 16 residues. Per the germline V gene, CDR1 is MDHEN and CDR2 is SYDVKM. The junction had 12 bases not matched to a gene; V was cut back by 5 bases and J by 6 bases. Here the CDR3 reads CASSLYQGQGEAEQYF. DNA for the CDR3: TGTGCCAGCAGTCTTTACCAGGGACAGGGGGAAGCCGAGCAGTACTTC.

V usage is TRBV28 and J usage is TRBJ2-3; D is perhaps TRBD2 (6 bases). V lost 6 bases to trimming and J lost 2 bases, with 21 bases between them. CDR3 size: 17 residues. In germline, CDR1 is MDHEN, CDR2 SYDVKM. In DNA form, the CDR3 reads TGTGCCAGCAGGTCGGATATGTCTAGCGATATCACAGATACGCAGTATTTT. Its translation: CASRSDMSSDITDTQYF.

V is TRBV19 and J is TRBJ1-5; 9 bases agree with TRBD1. Germline CDR1 and CDR2: LNHDA and SQIVND (reference sequence). J was trimmed by 6 bases and V by 6 bases; bases with no gene match: 3. The CDR3 covers 13 residues. The CDR3 loop is CASRVQGAQPQHF. The CDR3 nucleotides are TGTGCCAGTAGGGTACAGGGGGCTCAGCCCCAGCATTTT.

The J gene is TRBJ1-2, the V gene TRBV6-1; D is possibly TRBD1 (6 bases). V gave up 0 bases and J gave up 0 bases, with 17 bases separating them. CDR1 is MNHNS, CDR2 SASEGT, per germline. This CDR3 spans 18 amino acids. CDR3 in amino acids: CASSEAHWGTNTNYGYTF. For the CDR3, the DNA is TGTGCCAGCAGTGAAGCGCATTGGGGGACAAACACTAACTATGGCTACACCTTC.

This chain links TRBV25-1 with TRBJ2-7; D ambiguous. The germline V and J ends were trimmed by 2 bases and 6 bases, with 5 bases remaining between them. CDR1 and CDR2 from the germline V gene are MGHDK and SYGVNS. CDR3 size: 11 residues. CDR3 amino acids: CASSEVSEQYF. The CDR3 DNA reads TGTGCCAGCAGTGAAGTAAGCGAGCAGTACTTC.

The chain carries TRBV7-9 and TRBJ1-2; D not resolved. The CDR3 sequence is 10 residues long. Germline V lookup: CDR1 SEHNR, CDR2 FQNEAQ (reference sequence). The V end was cut by 1 base, the J end by 8 bases, with 2 bases between. The CDR3 here is CASSLGGYTF. The DNA for the CDR3 is TGTGCCAGCAGCTTAGGAGGCTACACCTTC. Full variable domain (outside the CDR3, taken from reference TRBV7-9 and TRBJ1-2): DTGVSQNPRHKITKRGQNVTFRCDPISEHNRLYWYRQTLGQGPEFLTYFQNEAQLEKSRLLSDRFSAERPKGSFSTLEIQRTEQGDSAMYLCASSLGGYTFGSGTRLTVV.